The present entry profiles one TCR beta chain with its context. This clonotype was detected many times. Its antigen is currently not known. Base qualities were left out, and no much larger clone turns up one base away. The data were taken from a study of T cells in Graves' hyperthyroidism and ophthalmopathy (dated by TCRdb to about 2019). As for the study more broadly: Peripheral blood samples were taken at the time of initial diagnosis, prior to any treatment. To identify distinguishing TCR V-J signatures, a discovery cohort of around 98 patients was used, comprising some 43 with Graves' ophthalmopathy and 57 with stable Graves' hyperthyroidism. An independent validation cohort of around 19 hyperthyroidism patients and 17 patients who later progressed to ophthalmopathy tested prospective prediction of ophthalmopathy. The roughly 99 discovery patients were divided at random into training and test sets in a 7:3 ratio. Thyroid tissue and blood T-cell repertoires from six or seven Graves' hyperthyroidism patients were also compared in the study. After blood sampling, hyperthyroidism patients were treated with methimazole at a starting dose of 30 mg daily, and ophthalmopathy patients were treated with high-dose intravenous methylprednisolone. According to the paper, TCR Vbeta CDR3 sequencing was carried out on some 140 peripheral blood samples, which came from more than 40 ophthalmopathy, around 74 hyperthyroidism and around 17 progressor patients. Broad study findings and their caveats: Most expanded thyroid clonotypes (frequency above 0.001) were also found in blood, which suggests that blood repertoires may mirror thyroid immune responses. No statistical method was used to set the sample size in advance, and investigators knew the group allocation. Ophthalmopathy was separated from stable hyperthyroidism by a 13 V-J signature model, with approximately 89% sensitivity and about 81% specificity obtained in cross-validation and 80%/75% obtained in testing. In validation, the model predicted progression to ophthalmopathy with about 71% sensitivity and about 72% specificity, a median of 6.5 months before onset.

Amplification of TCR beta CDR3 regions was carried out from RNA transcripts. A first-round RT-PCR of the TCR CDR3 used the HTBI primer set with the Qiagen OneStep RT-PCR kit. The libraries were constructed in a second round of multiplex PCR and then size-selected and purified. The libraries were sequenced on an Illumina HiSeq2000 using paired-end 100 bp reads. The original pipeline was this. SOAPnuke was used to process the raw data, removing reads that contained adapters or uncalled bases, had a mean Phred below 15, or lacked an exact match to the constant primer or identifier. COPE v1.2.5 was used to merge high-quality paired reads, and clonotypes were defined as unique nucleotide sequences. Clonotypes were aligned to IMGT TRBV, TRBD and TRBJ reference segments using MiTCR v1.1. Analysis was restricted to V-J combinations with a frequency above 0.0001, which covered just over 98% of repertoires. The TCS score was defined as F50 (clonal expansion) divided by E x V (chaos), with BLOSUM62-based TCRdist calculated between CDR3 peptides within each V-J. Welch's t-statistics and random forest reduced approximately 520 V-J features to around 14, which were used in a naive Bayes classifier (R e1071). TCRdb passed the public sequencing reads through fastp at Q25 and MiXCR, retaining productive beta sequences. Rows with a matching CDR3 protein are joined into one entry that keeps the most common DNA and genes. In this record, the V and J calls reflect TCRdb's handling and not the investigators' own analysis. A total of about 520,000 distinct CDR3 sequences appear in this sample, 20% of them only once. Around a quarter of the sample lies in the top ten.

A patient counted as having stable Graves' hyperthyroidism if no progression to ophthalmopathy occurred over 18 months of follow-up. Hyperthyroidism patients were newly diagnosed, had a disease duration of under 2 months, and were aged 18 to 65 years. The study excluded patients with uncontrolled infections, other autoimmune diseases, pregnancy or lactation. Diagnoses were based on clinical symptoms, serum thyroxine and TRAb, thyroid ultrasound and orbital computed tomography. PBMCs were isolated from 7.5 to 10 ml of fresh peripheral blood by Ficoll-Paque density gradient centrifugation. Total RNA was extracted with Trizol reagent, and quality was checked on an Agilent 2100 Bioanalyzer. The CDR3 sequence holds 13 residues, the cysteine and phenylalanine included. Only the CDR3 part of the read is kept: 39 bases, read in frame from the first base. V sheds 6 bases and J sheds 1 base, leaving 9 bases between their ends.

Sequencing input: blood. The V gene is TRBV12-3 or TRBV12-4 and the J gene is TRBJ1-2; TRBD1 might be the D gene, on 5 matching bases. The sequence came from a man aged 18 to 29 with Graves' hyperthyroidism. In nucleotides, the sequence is TGTGCCAGCAGCGACAGCTTTAACTATGGCTACACCTTC. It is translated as CASSDSFNYGYTF.